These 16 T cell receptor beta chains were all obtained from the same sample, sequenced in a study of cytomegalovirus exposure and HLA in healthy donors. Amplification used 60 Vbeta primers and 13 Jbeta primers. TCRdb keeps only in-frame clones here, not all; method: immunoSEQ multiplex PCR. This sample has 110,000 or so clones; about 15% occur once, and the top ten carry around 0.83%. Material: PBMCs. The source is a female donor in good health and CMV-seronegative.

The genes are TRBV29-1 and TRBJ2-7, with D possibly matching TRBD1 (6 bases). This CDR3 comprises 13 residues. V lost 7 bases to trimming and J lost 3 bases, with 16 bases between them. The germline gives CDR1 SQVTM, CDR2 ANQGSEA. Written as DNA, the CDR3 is TGCAGCGCGAGACAGGCTGACTTCTACGAGCAGTACTTC. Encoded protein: CSARQADFYEQYF.

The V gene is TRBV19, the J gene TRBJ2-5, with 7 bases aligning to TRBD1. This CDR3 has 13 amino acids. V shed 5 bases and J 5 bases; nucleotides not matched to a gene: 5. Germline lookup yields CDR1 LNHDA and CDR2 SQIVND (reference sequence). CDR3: CASSGTGEETQYF. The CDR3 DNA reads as TGTGCCAGTAGTGGAACAGGGGAGGAGACCCAGTACTTC.

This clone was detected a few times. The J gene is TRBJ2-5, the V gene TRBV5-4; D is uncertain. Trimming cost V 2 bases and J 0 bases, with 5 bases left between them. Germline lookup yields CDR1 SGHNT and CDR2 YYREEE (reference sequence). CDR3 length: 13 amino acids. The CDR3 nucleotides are TGTGCCAGCAGCTTAGACAACCAAGAGACCCAGTACTTC. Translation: CASSLDNQETQYF.

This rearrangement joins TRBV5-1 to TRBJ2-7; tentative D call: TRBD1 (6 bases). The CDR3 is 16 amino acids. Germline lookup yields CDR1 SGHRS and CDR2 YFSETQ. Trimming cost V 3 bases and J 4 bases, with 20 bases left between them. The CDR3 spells CASSSYRDRQSYEQYF. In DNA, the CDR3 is TGCGCCAGCAGCTCATACAGGGATCGGCAATCATACGAGCAGTACTTC.

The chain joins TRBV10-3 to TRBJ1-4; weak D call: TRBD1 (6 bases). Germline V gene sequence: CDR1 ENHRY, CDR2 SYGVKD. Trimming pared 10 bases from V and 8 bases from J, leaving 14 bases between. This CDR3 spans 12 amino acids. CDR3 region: CATGRGEEKLFF. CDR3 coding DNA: TGTGCCACCGGGAGGGGGGAGGAAAAACTGTTTTTT.

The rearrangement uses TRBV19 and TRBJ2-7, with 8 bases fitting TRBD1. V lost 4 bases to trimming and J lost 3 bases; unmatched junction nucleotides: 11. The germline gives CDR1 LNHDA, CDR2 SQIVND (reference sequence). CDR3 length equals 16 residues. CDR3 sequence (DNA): TGTGCCAGTAGTAAAAGACCGGGACAGGAGTTCTACGAGCAGTACTTC. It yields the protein CASSKRPGQEFYEQYF.

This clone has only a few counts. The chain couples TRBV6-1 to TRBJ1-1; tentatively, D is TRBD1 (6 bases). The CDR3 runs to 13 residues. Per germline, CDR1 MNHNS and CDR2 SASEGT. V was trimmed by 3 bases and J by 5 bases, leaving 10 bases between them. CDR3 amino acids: CASSELQGTEAFF. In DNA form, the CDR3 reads TGTGCCAGCAGTGAGCTACAGGGTACTGAAGCTTTCTTT.

The chain's CDR3 is CASSYRVRAEAFF. DNA for the CDR3: TGTGCCAGCAGTTACAGGGTGAGGGCTGAAGCTTTCTTT. The chain employs TRBV6-5 and TRBJ1-1; unclear D gene. Between the trimmed V and J ends, which lost 2 bases and 6 bases, there was a span of 10 bases. The germline V gene encodes CDR1 MNHEY and CDR2 SVGAGI. This CDR3 region has 13 residues.

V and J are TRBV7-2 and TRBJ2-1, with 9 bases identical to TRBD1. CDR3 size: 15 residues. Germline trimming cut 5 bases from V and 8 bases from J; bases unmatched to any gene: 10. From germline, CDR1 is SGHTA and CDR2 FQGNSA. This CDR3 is CASSIVQGAVDEQFF. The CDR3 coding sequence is TGTGCCAGCAGCATAGTACAGGGGGCGGTCGATGAGCAGTTCTTC.

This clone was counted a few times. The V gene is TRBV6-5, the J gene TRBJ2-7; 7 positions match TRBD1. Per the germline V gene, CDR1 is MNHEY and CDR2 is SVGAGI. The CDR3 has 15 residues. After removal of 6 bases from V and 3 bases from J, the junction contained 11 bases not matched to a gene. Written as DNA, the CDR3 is TGTGCCAGCAGGTCGACAGGGACAAGTCTCTACGAGCAGTACTTC. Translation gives CASRSTGTSLYEQYF.

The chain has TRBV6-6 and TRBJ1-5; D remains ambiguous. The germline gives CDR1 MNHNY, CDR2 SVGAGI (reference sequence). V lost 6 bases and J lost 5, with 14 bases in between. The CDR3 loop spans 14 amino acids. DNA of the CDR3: TGTGCCAGCAGAGGAGGAACAGCCGATCAGCCCCAGCATTTT. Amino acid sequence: CASRGGTADQPQHF.

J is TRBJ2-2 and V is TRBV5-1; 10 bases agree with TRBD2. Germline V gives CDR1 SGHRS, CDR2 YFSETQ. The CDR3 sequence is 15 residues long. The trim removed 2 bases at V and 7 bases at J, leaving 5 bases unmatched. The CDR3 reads CASSLAGGPFGELFF. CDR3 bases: TGCGCCAGCAGCTTAGCGGGAGGGCCCTTCGGGGAGCTGTTTTTT.

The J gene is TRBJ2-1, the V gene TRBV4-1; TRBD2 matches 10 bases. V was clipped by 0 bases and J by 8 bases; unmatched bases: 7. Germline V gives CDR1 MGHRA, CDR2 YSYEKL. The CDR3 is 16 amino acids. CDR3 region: CASSQDKAGGPDEQFF. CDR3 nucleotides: TGCGCCAGCAGCCAAGATAAAGCGGGGGGGCCCGATGAGCAGTTCTTC.

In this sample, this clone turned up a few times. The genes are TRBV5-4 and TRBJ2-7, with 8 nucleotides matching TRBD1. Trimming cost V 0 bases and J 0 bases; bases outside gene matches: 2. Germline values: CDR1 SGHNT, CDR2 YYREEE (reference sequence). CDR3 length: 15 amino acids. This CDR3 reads CASSLGGQDSYEQYF. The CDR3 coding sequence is TGTGCCAGCAGCTTGGGGGGACAGGACTCCTACGAGCAGTACTTC.

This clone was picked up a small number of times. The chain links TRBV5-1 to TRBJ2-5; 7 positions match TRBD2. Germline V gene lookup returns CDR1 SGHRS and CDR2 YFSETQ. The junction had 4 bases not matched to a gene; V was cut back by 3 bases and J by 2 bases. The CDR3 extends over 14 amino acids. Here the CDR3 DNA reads TGCGCCAGCAGCTCCGGGACTAAACAAGAGACCCAGTACTTC. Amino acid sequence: CASSSGTKQETQYF.

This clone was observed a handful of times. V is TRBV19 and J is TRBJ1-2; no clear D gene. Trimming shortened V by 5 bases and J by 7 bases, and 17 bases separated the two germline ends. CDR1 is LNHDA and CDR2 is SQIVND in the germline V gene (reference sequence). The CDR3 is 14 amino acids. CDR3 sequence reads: CASSPMTTFGGYTF. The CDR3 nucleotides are TGTGCCAGTAGTCCCATGACTACTTTCGGTGGCTACACCTTC.